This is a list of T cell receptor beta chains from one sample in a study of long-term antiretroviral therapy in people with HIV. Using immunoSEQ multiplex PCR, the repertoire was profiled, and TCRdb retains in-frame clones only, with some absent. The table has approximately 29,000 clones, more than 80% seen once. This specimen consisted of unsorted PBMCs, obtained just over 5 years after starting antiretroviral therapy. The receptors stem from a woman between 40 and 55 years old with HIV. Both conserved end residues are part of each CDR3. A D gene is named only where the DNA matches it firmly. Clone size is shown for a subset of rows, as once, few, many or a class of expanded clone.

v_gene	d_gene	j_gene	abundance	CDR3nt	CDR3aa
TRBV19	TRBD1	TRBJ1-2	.	TGTGCCAGTAGTATAGAGAACAGGGGGCGCGGAGGGATCAGCAGCCACACCTTC	CASSIENRGRGGISSHTF
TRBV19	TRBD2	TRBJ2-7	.	TGTGCCAGTAGTGCGGGGGTTTTTGGGTACGAGCAGTACTTC	CASSAGVFGYEQYF
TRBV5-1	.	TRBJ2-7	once	TGCGCCAGCAGTCAGGGTATGGGGACCTCGTTCTTCGAGCAGTACTTC	CASSQGMGTSFFEQYF
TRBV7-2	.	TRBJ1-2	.	TGTGCCAGCAGCTTATCGAGTTTGGTATATGGCTACACCTTC	CASSLSSLVYGYTF
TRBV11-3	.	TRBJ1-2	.	TGTGCCAGCAGCTTATCGGGGGCCACGAGCTATGGCTACACCTTC	CASSLSGATSYGYTF
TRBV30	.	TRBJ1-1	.	TGTGCCTGGACCCTCGGGGGGGAAGCTTTCTTT	CAWTLGGEAFF
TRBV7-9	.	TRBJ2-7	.	TGTGCCAGCAGCTTCTATGAGGGGGACGAGCAGTACTTC	CASSFYEGDEQYF
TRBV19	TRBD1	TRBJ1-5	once	TGTGCCAGTAGTACCCGGGACAGTAGAAATCAGCCCCAGCATTTT	CASSTRDSRNQPQHF
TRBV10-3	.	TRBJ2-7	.	TGTGCCATCAGTGTTGGAGGCTCCTACGAGCAGTACTTC	CAISVGGSYEQYF
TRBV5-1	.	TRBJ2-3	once	TGCGCCAGCAGCTCGGCCGGGGGCACAGATACGCAGTATTTT	CASSSAGGTDTQYF
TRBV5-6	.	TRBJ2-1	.	TGTGCCAGCAGCCTCATCGGGGCCTACAATGAGCAGTTCTTC	CASSLIGAYNEQFF
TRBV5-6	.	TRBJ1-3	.	TGTGCCAGCAGCTTGGGGGAAACTGGAAACACCATATATTTT	CASSLGETGNTIYF